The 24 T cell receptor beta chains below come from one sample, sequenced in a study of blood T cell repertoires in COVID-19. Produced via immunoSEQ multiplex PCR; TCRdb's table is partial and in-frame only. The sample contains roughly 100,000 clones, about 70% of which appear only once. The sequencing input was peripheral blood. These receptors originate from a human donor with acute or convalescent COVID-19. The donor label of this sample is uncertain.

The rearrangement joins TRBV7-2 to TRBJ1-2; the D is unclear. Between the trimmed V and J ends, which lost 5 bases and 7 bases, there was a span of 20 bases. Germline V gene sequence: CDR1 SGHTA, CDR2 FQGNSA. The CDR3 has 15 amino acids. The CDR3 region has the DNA TGTGCCAGCAGCCCACCCCCGACTACGGGGAGTGGCTACACCTTC. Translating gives CASSPPPTTGSGYTF. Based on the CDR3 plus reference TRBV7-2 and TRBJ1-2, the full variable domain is GAGVSQSPSNKVTEKGKDVELRCDPISGHTALYWYRQSLGQGLEFLIYFQGNSAPDKSGLPSDRFSAERTGGSVSTLTIQRTQQEDSAVYLCASSPPPTTGSGYTFGSGTRLTVV.

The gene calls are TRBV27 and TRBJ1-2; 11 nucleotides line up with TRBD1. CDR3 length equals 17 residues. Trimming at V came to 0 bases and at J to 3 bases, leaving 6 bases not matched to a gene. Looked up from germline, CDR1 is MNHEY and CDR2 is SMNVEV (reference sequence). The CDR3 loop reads CASSLSKGTGGDYGYTF. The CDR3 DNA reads TGTGCCAGCAGTTTATCGAAGGGGACAGGGGGTGACTATGGCTACACCTTC.

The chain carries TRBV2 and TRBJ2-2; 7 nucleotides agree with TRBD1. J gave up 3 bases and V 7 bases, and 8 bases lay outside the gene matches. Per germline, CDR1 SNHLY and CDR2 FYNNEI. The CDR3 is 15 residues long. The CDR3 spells CASKSAGGDTGELFF. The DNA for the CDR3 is TGTGCCAGCAAGTCGGCAGGGGGAGACACCGGGGAGCTGTTTTTT. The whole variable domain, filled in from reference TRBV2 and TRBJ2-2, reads EPEVTQTPSHQVTQMGQEVILRCVPISNHLYFYWYRQILGQKVEFLVSFYNNEISEKSEIFDDQFSVERPDGSNFTLKIRSTKLEDSAMYFCASKSAGGDTGELFFGEGSRLTVL.

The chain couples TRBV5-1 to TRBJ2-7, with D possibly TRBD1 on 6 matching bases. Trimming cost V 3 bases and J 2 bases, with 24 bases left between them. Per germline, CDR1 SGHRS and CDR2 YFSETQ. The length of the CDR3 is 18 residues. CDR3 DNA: TGCGCCAGCAGCTGCTGCGAGGGGGTCCCGCAAGTGCCCTACGAGCAGTACGTC. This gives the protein CASSCCEGVPQVPYEQYV.

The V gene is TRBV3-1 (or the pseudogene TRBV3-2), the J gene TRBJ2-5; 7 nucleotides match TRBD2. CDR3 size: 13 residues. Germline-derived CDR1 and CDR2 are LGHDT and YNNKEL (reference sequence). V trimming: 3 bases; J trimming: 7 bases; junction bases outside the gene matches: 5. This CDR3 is CASSHVTSATQYF. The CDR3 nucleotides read TGTGCCAGCAGCCATGTCACTAGCGCGACCCAGTACTTC.

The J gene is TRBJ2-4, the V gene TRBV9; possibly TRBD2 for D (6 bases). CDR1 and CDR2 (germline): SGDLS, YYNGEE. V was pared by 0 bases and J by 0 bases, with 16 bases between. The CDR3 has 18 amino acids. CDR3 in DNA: TGTGCCAGCAGCGTAGGGACGGGGGAGCTACTAGCCAAAAACATTCAGTACTTC. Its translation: CASSVGTGELLAKNIQYF. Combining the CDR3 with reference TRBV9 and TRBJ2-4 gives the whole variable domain DSGVTQTPKHLITATGQRVTLRCSPRSGDLSVYWYQQSLDQGLQFLIQYYNGEERAKGNILERFSAQQFPDLHSELNLSSLELGDSALYFCASSVGTGELLAKNIQYFGAGTRLSVL.

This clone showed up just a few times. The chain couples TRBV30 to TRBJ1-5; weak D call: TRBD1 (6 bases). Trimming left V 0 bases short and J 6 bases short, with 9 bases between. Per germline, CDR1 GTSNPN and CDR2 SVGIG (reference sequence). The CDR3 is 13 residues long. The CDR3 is CAWSVQGGQPQHF. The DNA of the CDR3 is TGTGCCTGGAGTGTACAGGGTGGTCAGCCCCAGCATTTT.

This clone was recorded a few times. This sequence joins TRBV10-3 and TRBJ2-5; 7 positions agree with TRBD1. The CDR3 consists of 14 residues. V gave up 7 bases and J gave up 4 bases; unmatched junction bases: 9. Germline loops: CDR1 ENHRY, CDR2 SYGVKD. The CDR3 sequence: CAIKGDREAETQYF. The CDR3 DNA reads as TGTGCCATCAAGGGAGACAGGGAAGCAGAGACCCAGTACTTC.

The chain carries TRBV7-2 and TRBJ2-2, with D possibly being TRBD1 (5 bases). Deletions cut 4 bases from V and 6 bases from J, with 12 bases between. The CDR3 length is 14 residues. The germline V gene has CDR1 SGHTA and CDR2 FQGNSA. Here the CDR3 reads CASSWARVAGELFF. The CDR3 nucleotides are TGTGCCAGCAGCTGGGCCAGGGTCGCCGGGGAGCTGTTTTTT.

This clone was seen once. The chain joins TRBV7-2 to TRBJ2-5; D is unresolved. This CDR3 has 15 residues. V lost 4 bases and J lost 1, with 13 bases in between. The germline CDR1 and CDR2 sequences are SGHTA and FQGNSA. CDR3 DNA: TGTGCCAGCAGCTCCTATGGGCAAGTCCAAGAGACCCAGTACTTC. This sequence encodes CASSSYGQVQETQYF.

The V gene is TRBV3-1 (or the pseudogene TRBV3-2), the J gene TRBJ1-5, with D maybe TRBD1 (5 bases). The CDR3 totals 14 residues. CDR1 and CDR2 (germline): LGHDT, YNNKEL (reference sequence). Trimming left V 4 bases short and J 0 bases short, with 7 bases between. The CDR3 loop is CASSLQGSNQPQHF. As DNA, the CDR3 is TGTGCCAGCAGCCTTCAGGGTAGCAATCAGCCCCAGCATTTT.

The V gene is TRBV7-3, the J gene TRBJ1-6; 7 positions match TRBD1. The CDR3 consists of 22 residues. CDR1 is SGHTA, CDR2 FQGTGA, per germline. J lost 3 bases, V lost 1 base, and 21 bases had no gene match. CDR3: CASSLIYRGSWVRTDYNSPLHF. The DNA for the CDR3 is TGTGCCAGCAGCTTAATATACAGGGGTAGTTGGGTCCGGACAGACTATAATTCACCCCTCCACTTT.

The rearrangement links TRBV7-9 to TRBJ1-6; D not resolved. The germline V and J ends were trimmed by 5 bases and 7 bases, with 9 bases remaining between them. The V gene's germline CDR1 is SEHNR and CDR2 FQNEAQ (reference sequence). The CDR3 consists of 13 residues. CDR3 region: CASSPPGNSPLHF. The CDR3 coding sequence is TGTGCCAGCAGCCCCCCGGGGAATTCACCCCTCCACTTT.

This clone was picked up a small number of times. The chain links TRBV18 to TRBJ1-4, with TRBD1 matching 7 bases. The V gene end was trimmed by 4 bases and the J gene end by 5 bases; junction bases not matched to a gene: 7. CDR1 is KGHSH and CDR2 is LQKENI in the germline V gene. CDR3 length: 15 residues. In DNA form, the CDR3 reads TGTGCCAGCTCACAAAGACAGGGTACCAATGAAAAACTGTTTTTT. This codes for CASSQRQGTNEKLFF.

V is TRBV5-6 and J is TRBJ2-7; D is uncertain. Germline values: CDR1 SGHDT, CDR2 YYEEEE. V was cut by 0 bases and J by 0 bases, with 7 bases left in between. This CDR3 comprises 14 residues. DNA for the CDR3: TGTGCCAGCAGCTTGGATGGCAGCTCCTACGAGCAGTACGTC. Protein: CASSLDGSSYEQYV.

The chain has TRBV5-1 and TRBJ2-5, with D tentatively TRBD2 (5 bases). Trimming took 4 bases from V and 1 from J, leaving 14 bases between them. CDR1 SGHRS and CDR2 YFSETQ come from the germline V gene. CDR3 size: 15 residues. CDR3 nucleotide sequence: TGCGCCAGCAGCCATCCGGGCGAGGGCCAAGAGACCCAGTACTTC. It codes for CASSHPGEGQETQYF.

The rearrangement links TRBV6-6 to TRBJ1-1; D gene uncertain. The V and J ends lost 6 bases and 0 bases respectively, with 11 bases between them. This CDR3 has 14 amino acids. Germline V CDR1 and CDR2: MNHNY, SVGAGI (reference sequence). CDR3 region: CASRTQPLNTEAFF. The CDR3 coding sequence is TGTGCCAGCAGGACACAGCCCTTGAACACTGAAGCTTTCTTT.

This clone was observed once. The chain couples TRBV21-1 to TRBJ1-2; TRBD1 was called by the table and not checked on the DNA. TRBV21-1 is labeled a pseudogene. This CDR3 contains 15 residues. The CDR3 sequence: CASSNETGRVYGYTF. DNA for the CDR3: TGTGCCAGCAGCAACGAAACAGGTAGAGTTTATGGCTACACCTTC.

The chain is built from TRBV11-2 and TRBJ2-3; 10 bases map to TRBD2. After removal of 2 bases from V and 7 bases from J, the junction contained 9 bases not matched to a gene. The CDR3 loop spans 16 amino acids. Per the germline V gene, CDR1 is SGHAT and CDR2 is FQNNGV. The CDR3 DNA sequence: TGTGCCAGCAGCTTAATGAGCGGGGGGGCCCCACATACGCAGTATTTT. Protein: CASSLMSGGAPHTQYF.

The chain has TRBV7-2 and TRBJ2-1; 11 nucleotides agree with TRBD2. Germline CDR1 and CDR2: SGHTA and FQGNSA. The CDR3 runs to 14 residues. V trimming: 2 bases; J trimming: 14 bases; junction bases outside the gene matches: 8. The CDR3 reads CASSLWVAGGVEFF. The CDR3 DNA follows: TGTGCCAGCAGCTTATGGGTAGCGGGGGGGGTTGAGTTCTTC.

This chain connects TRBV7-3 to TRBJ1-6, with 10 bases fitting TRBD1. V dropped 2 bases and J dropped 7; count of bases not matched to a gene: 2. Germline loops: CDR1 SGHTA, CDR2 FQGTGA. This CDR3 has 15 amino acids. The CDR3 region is CASSLGDRGNSPLHF. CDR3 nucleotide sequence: TGTGCCAGCAGCTTAGGGGACAGGGGCAATTCACCCCTCCACTTT.

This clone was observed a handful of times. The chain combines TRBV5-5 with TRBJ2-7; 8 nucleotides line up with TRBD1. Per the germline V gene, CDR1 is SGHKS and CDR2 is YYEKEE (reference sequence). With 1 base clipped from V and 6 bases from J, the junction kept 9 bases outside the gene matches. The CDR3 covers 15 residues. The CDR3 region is CASSLSTGGFGEQYV. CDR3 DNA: TGTGCCAGCAGCTTGTCTACAGGGGGTTTTGGCGAGCAGTACGTC.

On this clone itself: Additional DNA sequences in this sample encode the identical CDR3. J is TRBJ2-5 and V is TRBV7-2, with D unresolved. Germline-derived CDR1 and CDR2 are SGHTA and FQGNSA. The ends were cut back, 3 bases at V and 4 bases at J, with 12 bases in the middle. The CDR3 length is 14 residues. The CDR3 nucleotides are TGTGCCAGCAGCTTTTCGTCGGCAGGAGAGACCCAGTACTTC. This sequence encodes CASSFSSAGETQYF.

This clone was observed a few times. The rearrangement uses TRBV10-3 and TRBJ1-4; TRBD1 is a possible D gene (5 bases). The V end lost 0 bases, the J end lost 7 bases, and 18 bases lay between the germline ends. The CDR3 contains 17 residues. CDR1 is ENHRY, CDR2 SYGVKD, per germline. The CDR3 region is CAISESTGGFLGEKLFF. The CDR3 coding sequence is TGTGCCATCAGTGAGTCGACGGGGGGGTTCCTTGGTGAAAAACTGTTTTTT.